This T cell receptor beta chain came from a study of CD8 T cells in Susac syndrome (dated by TCRdb to the late 2010s). Describing the broader study: Whether CD8+ T cell activation and differentiation in Susac syndrome was antigen driven was tested using repertoire sequencing.

RNA was extracted using the RNeasy kit, and roughly 0.5 to 1 ug of the RNA was reverse transcribed with random hexamers. The immunoSEQ multiplex PCR assay, covering 54 Vbeta and 13 Jbeta segments, was used to amplify TCR beta CDR3 regions. To correct PCR amplification bias, a synthetic template baseline was used for both primer optimization and computational correction. The original pipeline was this. Reads were annotated to V, D and J genes according to IMGT and were analyzed with immunoSEQ Analyzer, with only productive sequences retained. Clonality was computed as one minus Shannon entropy normalized by log2 of the number of productive unique sequences. For each patient and control, public and private clones were evaluated within the 100 most prevalent clones. A clone was defined as Susac-specific if it was absent from the healthy and MS cohorts, from approximately 980 published viral clones and from other ImmuneACCESS disease sequences. TCRdb reanalyzed the raw reads on its own, using fastp at Q25 for trimming and MiXCR for clone calling, and kept in-frame beta chains. Each CDR3 protein gets just one entry, which takes the most common genes and DNA from the rows behind it. These V and J calls originate from TCRdb's pipeline instead of the authors' own analysis. Counted in this sample were approximately 150,000 distinct CDR3 sequences; about 92% of them appeared once. The top ten clonotypes cover under 0.085% of the sample.

V lost 7 bases and J lost 5 bases; the stretch between them is 14 bases long. The germline V gene (reference sequence) yields MNHNY for CDR1 and SVGAGI for CDR2. The CDR3, cysteine through phenylalanine, is 13 amino acids long. Only CDR3 DNA remains: 39 bases, in frame from the first base. Findings and caveats that apply to the study as a whole: The TCR sequencing and HLA analysis was acknowledged to have included a relatively small number of individuals.

This clonotype appeared a single time. The clone's antigen remains unknown. Per-base qualities were not stored, and no clone one base away is much larger. A read on its own is weak evidence. High-throughput TCR beta sequencing profiled peripheral blood CD8+ and CD4+ T cells from healthy donors, Susac syndrome patients and multiple sclerosis patients. Healthy donors were included as age- and sex-matched controls. Bulk CD8+ and CD4+ T cells were purified by magnetic negative isolation, while CD8+ TEMRA cells were enriched using FACS. Blood was drawn into EDTA tubes, processed within 24 hours, and PBMCs were isolated by density gradient centrifugation. PBMCs destined for TCR sequencing were cryopreserved in liquid nitrogen and later thawed in a 37 °C water bath. The sorted or isolated CD4+, CD8+ and CD8+ TEMRA cells had a purity of 90% or higher.

Sample: CD4+ T cells from PBMCs. The V and J segments used are TRBV6-6 and TRBJ1-1; the D gene cannot be resolved reliably. The TCR sequence derives from a human donor in good health. DNA sequence: TGTGCCAGCAATTCCGAGGGAACGACTGAAGCTTTCTTT. Translation gives CASNSEGTTEAFF.